The 6 T cell receptor beta chains below come from one sample, sequenced in a study of cytomegalovirus exposure and HLA in healthy donors. PCR primers comprised 60 Vbeta and 13 Jbeta primers. Profiled with immunoSEQ multiplex PCR; TCRdb holds only in-frame clones, not every one. The sample comprises approximately 150,000 clones, about 74% of which are singletons, and around 3.1% rests with the top ten. Sequenced: PBMCs. The receptor set was obtained from a male donor in good health and CMV-seronegative.

The chain employs TRBV5-4 and TRBJ2-5; 7 positions agree with TRBD2. This CDR3 has 13 residues. Germline V gives CDR1 SGHNT, CDR2 YYREEE (reference sequence). Trimming took 4 bases from V and 6 from J; bases not matched to a gene: 6. CDR3 residues: CASSTSGVQTQYF. The CDR3 nucleotides read TGTGCCAGCAGCACAAGCGGGGTACAGACCCAGTACTTC.

The chain uses TRBV7-2 and TRBJ2-7, with D perhaps TRBD1 (8 bases). CDR1 is SGHTA and CDR2 is FQGNSA in the germline V gene. With 5 bases removed from V and 6 bases from J, the gap between germline ends came to 17 bases. The length of the CDR3 is 14 residues. The CDR3 nucleotides read TGTGCCAGCAGCACCGGACAGGGAGGGGGCGAGCAGTACTTC. Amino acids: CASSTGQGGGEQYF.

This chain connects TRBV30 to TRBJ2-5; D is perhaps TRBD2 (6 bases). V lost 2 bases, J lost 1 base, and 8 bases lay in between. The CDR3 has 13 residues. The germline gives CDR1 GTSNPN, CDR2 SVGIG (reference sequence). The CDR3 sequence: CAWSSGVQETQYF. The CDR3 DNA is TGTGCCTGGAGTTCGGGGGTCCAAGAGACCCAGTACTTC.

The gene calls are TRBV5-6 and TRBJ1-1; TRBD1 aligns across 8 bases. The trim removed 4 bases at V and 4 bases at J, leaving 6 bases unmatched. There are 14 residues in the CDR3. CDR1 SGHDT and CDR2 YYEEEE come from the germline V gene. CDR3 sequence reads: CASSLTGVGTEAFF. The CDR3 nucleotides are TGTGCCAGCAGCCTGACAGGGGTGGGCACTGAAGCTTTCTTT. The full variable domain, in which reference TRBV5-6 and TRBJ1-1 provide the parts outside the CDR3, is DAGVTQSPTHLIKTRGQQVTLRCSPKSGHDTVSWYQQALGQGPQFIFQYYEEEERQRGNFPDRFSGHQFPNYSSELNVNALLLGDSALYLCASSLTGVGTEAFFGQGTRLTVV.

This chain connects TRBV6-5 to TRBJ1-1; 11 bases match TRBD1. This CDR3 has 15 amino acids. V gave up 5 bases and J gave up 4 bases; unmatched junction bases: 6. The germline V gene encodes CDR1 MNHEY and CDR2 SVGAGI. Here the CDR3 DNA reads TGTGCCAGCAGTAGACAGGACAGGGGGCTCACTGAAGCTTTCTTT. This encodes CASSRQDRGLTEAFF.

J is TRBJ1-4 and V is TRBV18; unclear D gene. The V end was cut by 2 bases, the J end by 7 bases, with 14 bases between. The germline V gene has CDR1 KGHSH and CDR2 LQKENI. The CDR3 spans 15 residues. The CDR3 here is CASSPSGLWSEKLFF. CDR3 sequence (DNA): TGTGCCAGCTCACCAAGCGGGCTATGGAGTGAAAAACTGTTTTTT.